Below are 29 T cell receptor beta chains sequenced from a single sample in a study of cytomegalovirus exposure and HLA in healthy donors. PCR employed 60 Vbeta and 13 Jbeta primers. Using immunoSEQ multiplex PCR, the repertoire was profiled, and TCRdb retains in-frame clones only, with some absent. The sample includes roughly 100,000 clones, around three quarters of them seen just once. The source material was PBMCs. The receptors were sampled from a female donor in good health and CMV-seropositive.

This clone was counted only a few times. J is TRBJ2-1 and V is TRBV7-8; the match to TRBD2 covers 11 bases. The germline V gene has CDR1 SGHVS and CDR2 FQNEAQ. The CDR3 totals 14 residues. Trimming at V came to 3 bases and at J to 6 bases, leaving 1 base not matched to a gene. The CDR3 sequence is CASSFSGGANEQFF. The CDR3 DNA sequence: TGTGCCAGCAGCTTTAGCGGGGGGGCCAATGAGCAGTTCTTC.

The V and J genes are TRBV6-5 and TRBJ2-7; 9 bases are shared with TRBD1. This CDR3 has 13 residues. The junction had 2 bases not matched to a gene; V was cut back by 6 bases and J by 2 bases. The V gene's germline CDR1 is MNHEY and CDR2 SVGAGI. In nucleotides, the CDR3 is TGTGCCAGCAGAACAGGGGGCACCTACGAGCAGTACTTC. It encodes CASRTGGTYEQYF.

The gene calls are TRBV28 and TRBJ1-1; the D is unclear. The CDR3 extends over 13 amino acids. The germline V gene encodes CDR1 MDHEN and CDR2 SYDVKM. Trimming took 10 bases from V and 0 from J, leaving 12 bases between them. CDR3 in amino acids: CATRRNMNTEAFF. CDR3 DNA: TGTGCCACACGGAGGAATATGAACACTGAAGCTTTCTTT.

CDR3 in amino acids: CASSPTGESYNEQFF. CDR3 nucleotide sequence: TGCGCCAGCAGTCCGACAGGGGAATCCTACAATGAGCAGTTCTTC. The V call is TRBV5-1, the J call TRBJ2-1, with 8 positions matching TRBD1. The CDR3 runs to 15 residues. The V and J ends lost 5 bases and 1 base, in that order; junction bases with no gene match: 5. The germline CDR1 and CDR2 sequences are SGHRS and YFSETQ.

This chain uses TRBV6-5 with TRBJ1-4; D perhaps matches TRBD1 (6 bases). V lost 8 bases to trimming and J lost 2 bases, with 15 bases between them. Germline CDR1 reads MNHEY; CDR2 reads SVGAGI. The CDR3 covers 15 residues. Here the CDR3 DNA reads TGTGCCAGCCAAAAGGGGGGGCGCACTAATGAAAAACTGTTTTTT. This codes for CASQKGGRTNEKLFF.

This chain joins TRBV28 and TRBJ1-5; a possible D gene is TRBD1 (6 bases). With 4 bases removed from V and 2 bases from J, the gap between germline ends came to 15 bases. Germline V CDR1 and CDR2: MDHEN, SYDVKM. This CDR3 is built from 16 residues. The CDR3 here is CASSSGQNMGNQPQHF. CDR3 coding DNA: TGTGCCAGCAGTTCCGGACAGAACATGGGCAATCAGCCCCAGCATTTT.

V is TRBV7-8 and J is TRBJ1-6, with 10 nucleotides matching TRBD1. CDR1 is SGHVS and CDR2 is FQNEAQ in the germline V gene. The CDR3 runs to 16 residues. Germline trimming cut 6 bases from V and 7 bases from J; bases unmatched to any gene: 9. CDR3 in DNA: TGTGCCAGCAGGACAGGGGGCGATACACCGAATTCACCCCTCCACTTT. Amino acids: CASRTGGDTPNSPLHF.

V usage is TRBV2 and J usage is TRBJ2-7; 11 bases align to TRBD2. Germline-derived CDR1 and CDR2 are SNHLY and FYNNEI. The J segment lost 12 bases and the V segment lost 2 bases, leaving 9 bases of the junction unmatched. The CDR3 is 14 amino acids. The CDR3 here is CASSEITSGGPRYF. The CDR3 DNA is TGTGCCAGCAGTGAAATCACTAGCGGGGGCCCCAGGTACTTC.

J is TRBJ2-6 and V is TRBV2, with a possible D match to TRBD2 (5 bases). From germline, CDR1 is SNHLY and CDR2 FYNNEI. Trimming cost V 0 bases and J 0 bases, with 12 bases left between them. This CDR3 region has 18 residues. The CDR3 DNA follows: TGTGCCAGCAGTGAAGCGCTTCCCGGGATCTCTGGGGCCAACGTCCTGACTTTC. Residues: CASSEALPGISGANVLTF.

CDR3 in DNA: TGTGCCAGCTCACCACCAAGACAGGGGAACACTGAAGCTTTCTTT. Encoded protein: CASSPPRQGNTEAFF. The chain employs TRBV18 and TRBJ1-1, with 7 nucleotides matching TRBD1. Germline-derived CDR1 and CDR2 are KGHSH and LQKENI. The CDR3 length is 15 residues. The trim removed 0 bases at V and 1 base at J, leaving 2 bases unmatched.

V usage is TRBV19 and J usage is TRBJ1-2; possible D gene TRBD1, 5 bases. CDR1 is LNHDA and CDR2 is SQIVND in the germline V gene (reference sequence). The CDR3 extends over 14 amino acids. V lost 6 bases and J lost 6, with 17 bases in between. The CDR3 here is CASSQSAGWHGYTF. The CDR3 DNA reads as TGTGCCAGTAGCCAATCGGCAGGGTGGCATGGCTACACCTTC. The full variable domain, in which reference TRBV19 and TRBJ1-2 provide the parts outside the CDR3, is DGGITQSPKYLFRKEGQNVTLSCEQNLNHDAMYWYRQDPGQGLRLIYYSQIVNDFQKGDIAEGYSVSREKKESFPLTVTSAQKNPTAFYLCASSQSAGWHGYTFGSGTRLTVV.

The gene calls are TRBV29-1 and TRBJ2-5; no definite D call. CDR3 size: 11 residues. Per germline, CDR1 SQVTM and CDR2 ANQGSEA. The V gene lost 3 bases and the J gene lost 2 bases, with 4 bases spanning the gap. The CDR3 region has the DNA TGCAGCGTTGACGGTCAAGAGACCCAGTACTTC. Amino acid sequence: CSVDGQETQYF.

J is TRBJ2-4 and V is TRBV4-2; 11 bases agree with TRBD2. The CDR3 runs to 20 residues. The germline gives CDR1 LGHNA, CDR2 YNFKEQ. Trimming cost V 3 bases and J 0 bases; bases outside gene matches: 13. CDR3 protein: CASSQGLLAGGPLAKNIQYF. In DNA form, the CDR3 reads TGTGCCAGCAGCCAGGGACTCCTAGCGGGAGGACCTTTAGCCAAAAACATTCAGTACTTC.

V gene TRBV7-6 combines with J gene TRBJ1-4; D is unclear. CDR1 is SGHVS and CDR2 is FNYEAQ in the germline V gene. The CDR3 runs 15 residues. Deletions cut 1 base from V and 0 bases from J, with 6 bases between. The CDR3 DNA follows: TGTGCCAGCAGCTTAGACAGTGCAACTAATGAAAAACTGTTTTTT. Translating gives CASSLDSATNEKLFF.

This clone was detected once. V gene TRBV5-1 combines with J gene TRBJ2-7; 9 bases align to TRBD1. The V and J ends lost 3 bases and 5 bases, in that order; junction bases with no gene match: 6. Looked up from germline, CDR1 is SGHRS and CDR2 is YFSETQ. This CDR3 comprises 14 residues. The DNA of the CDR3 is TGCGCCAGCAGCTGGGGGACAGGGACCAACGAGCAGTACTTC. It codes for CASSWGTGTNEQYF.

V gene TRBV27 combines with J gene TRBJ2-4; 7 bases align to TRBD1. This CDR3 comprises 19 residues. From germline, CDR1 is MNHEY and CDR2 SMNVEV (reference sequence). After removal of 6 bases from V and 0 bases from J, the junction contained 17 bases not matched to a gene. The CDR3 here is CASSPQRPDRDLAKNIQYF. The CDR3 DNA reads as TGTGCCAGCAGCCCACAACGCCCAGACAGGGACCTAGCCAAAAACATTCAGTACTTC.

This clone was seen only a few times. The chain carries TRBV19 and TRBJ1-2; D is ambiguous. The CDR3 is made up of 15 amino acids. V was shortened by 5 bases and J by 8 bases, with 21 bases between the two germline ends. Germline V lookup: CDR1 LNHDA, CDR2 SQIVND (reference sequence). The CDR3 region is CASSVHALIVEGYTF. CDR3 nucleotide sequence: TGTGCCAGTAGTGTCCACGCTCTCATAGTGGAGGGCTACACCTTC.

To note about this clone: An end of the junction differs from the germline gene, which may be a read error. The rearrangement links TRBV7-9 to TRBJ1-4; D gene uncertain. This CDR3 is built from 12 residues. From germline, CDR1 is SEHNR and CDR2 FQNEAQ (reference sequence). The CDR3 sequence: CSSSPPTDTLFF. As DNA, the CDR3 is TGTTCCAGCAGCCCCCCCACCGACACACTGTTTTTT.

V usage is TRBV5-1 and J usage is TRBJ1-5, with 7 bases identical to TRBD1. The germline V gene has CDR1 SGHRS and CDR2 YFSETQ. The CDR3 spans 15 residues. The V and J ends lost 1 base and 5 bases, in that order; junction bases with no gene match: 6. CDR3 amino acids: CASSLIGGSDQPQHF. The CDR3, as DNA: TGCGCCAGCAGCTTGATAGGGGGCTCGGATCAGCCCCAGCATTTT.

The CDR3 region has the DNA TGCGCCAGCAGCGAGAACACAGATACGCAGTATTTT. Amino acids: CASSENTDTQYF. The chain couples TRBV5-1 to TRBJ2-3; D gene ambiguous. The length of the CDR3 is 12 residues. From germline, CDR1 is SGHRS and CDR2 YFSETQ. V dropped 4 bases and J dropped 2 bases, with 5 bases sitting between them.

V gene TRBV4-2 combines with J gene TRBJ2-1, with 13 bases that match TRBD2. The CDR3 spans 18 residues. CDR1 LGHNA and CDR2 YNFKEQ come from the germline V gene. Trimming cost V 2 bases and J 4 bases; bases outside gene matches: 8. The CDR3 DNA follows: TGTGCCAGCAGCCAATCCACTACTAGCGGGGGGGCGTACAATGAGCAGTTCTTC. Its translation is CASSQSTTSGGAYNEQFF.

The chain joins TRBV28 to TRBJ2-1, with D hard to call. V was clipped by 3 bases and J by 12 bases, with 12 bases between them. Per the germline V gene, CDR1 is MDHEN and CDR2 is SYDVKM. CDR3 length: 12 residues. CDR3 protein: CASSFGRLRQFF. The CDR3, as DNA: TGTGCCAGCAGTTTCGGCAGGCTGCGGCAGTTCTTC.

The CDR3 protein is CASSLSRVEAFF. CDR3 DNA: TGTGCCAGCAGTTTATCCCGGGTTGAAGCTTTCTTT. This chain links TRBV28 with TRBJ1-1; D gene uncertain. The CDR3 length is 12 residues. The germline CDR1 and CDR2 sequences are MDHEN and SYDVKM. V was shortened by 1 base and J by 7 bases, with 7 bases between the two germline ends.

Worth noting for this clone: The same CDR3 is also encoded by other DNA sequences in this sample. The chain links TRBV28 to TRBJ2-3; 7 positions match TRBD2. The trim removed 2 bases at V and 1 base at J, leaving 0 bases unmatched. Germline V gene lookup returns CDR1 MDHEN and CDR2 SYDVKM. The CDR3 spans 14 residues. The CDR3 bases are TGTGCCAGCAGTTTAGCGGGAGGCACAGATACGCAGTATTTT. It specifies CASSLAGGTDTQYF.

CDR3 in amino acids: CASSQVGSNYGYTF. CDR3 DNA sequence: TGTGCCAGCAGCCAAGTAGGGAGTAACTATGGCTACACCTTC. The V gene is TRBV4-2, the J gene TRBJ1-2; D is unclear. The CDR3 runs 14 residues. Germline CDR1 is LGHNA and CDR2 is YNFKEQ. Trimming stripped 1 base from V and 1 base from J, with 7 bases between.

This clone showed up just once. The chain recombines TRBV7-9 with TRBJ2-5, with D possibly TRBD2 on 7 matching bases. V lost 6 bases and J lost 0, with 23 bases in between. The CDR3 is made up of 18 amino acids. From germline, CDR1 is SEHNR and CDR2 FQNEAQ (reference sequence). This CDR3 is CASSLHTWGGLYQETQYF. Here the CDR3 DNA reads TGTGCCAGCAGTCTCCACACCTGGGGGGGCCTGTACCAAGAGACCCAGTACTTC.

The gene calls are TRBV6-5 and TRBJ2-1, with D uncertain. The CDR3 is 12 residues long. Trimming stripped 5 bases from V and 2 bases from J, with 4 bases between. Germline V gene sequence: CDR1 MNHEY, CDR2 SVGAGI. In nucleotides, the CDR3 is TGTGCCAGCAGTCCCGCCTACAATGAGCAGTTCTTC. Translated, it gives CASSPAYNEQFF.

The chain links TRBV6-6 to TRBJ1-1; D is perhaps TRBD1 (5 bases). The CDR3 sequence is 14 residues long. V dropped 6 bases and J dropped 4 bases, with 15 bases sitting between them. Germline lookup yields CDR1 MNHNY and CDR2 SVGAGI (reference sequence). The CDR3 is CASRNGGFGTEAFF. The DNA for the CDR3 is TGTGCCAGCAGAAACGGGGGGTTTGGCACTGAAGCTTTCTTT.

The V call is TRBV5-1, the J call TRBJ1-5; D is undetermined. Germline CDR1 and CDR2: SGHRS and YFSETQ. The length of the CDR3 is 15 residues. Deletions cut 4 bases from V and 1 base from J, with 12 bases between. The CDR3 protein is CASSPRAGSNQPQHF. The CDR3 DNA follows: TGCGCCAGCAGCCCTAGGGCGGGGAGCAATCAGCCCCAGCATTTT.